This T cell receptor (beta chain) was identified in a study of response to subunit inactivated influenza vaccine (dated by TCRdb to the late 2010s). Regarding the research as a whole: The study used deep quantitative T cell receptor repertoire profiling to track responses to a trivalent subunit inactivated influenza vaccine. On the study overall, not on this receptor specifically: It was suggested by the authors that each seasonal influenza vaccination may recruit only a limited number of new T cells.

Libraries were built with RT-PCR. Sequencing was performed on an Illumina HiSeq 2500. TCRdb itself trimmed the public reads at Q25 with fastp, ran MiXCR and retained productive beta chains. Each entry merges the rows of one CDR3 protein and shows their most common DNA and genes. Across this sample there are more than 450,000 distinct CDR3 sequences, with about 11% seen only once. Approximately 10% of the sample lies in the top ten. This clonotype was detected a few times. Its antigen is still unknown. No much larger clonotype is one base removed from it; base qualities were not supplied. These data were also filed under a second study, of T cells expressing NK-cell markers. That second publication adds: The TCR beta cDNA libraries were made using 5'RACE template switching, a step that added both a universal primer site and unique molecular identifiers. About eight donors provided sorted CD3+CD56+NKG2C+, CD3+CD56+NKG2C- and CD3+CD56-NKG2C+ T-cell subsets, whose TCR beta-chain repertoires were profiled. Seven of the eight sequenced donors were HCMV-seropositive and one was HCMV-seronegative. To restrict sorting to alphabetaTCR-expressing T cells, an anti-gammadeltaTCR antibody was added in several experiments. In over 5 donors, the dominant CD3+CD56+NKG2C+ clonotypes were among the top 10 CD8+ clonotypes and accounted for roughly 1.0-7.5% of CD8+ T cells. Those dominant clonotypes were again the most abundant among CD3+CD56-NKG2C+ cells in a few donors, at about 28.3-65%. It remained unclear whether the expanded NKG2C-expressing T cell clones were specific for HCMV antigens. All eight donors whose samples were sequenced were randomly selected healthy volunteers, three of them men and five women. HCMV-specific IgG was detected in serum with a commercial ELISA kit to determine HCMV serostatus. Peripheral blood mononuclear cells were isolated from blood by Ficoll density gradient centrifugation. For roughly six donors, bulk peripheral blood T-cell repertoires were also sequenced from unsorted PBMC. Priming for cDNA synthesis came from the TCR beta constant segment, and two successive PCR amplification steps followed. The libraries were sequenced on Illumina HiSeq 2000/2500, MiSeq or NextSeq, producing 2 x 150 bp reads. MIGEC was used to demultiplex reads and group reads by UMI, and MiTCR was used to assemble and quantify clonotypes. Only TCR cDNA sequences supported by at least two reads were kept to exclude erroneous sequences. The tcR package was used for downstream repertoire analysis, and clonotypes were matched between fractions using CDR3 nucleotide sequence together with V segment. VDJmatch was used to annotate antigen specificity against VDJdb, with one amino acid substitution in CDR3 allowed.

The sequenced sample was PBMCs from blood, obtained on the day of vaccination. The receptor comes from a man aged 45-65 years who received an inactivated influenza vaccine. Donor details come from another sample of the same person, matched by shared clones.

The DNA reads as follows: TGTGCCAGCAGTTTAGTACCTTTGGGGACAGGACGACTCTCTGGGGCCAACGTCCTGACTTTC. Its protein reads: CASSLVPLGTGRLSGANVLTF. Recombination joined TRBV12-3 or TRBV12-4 with TRBJ2-6; 8 bases in between match TRBD1. V trim: 1 base; J trim: 0 bases; unmatched bases: 14. From the cysteine up to the phenylalanine, the CDR3 has a length of 21 residues. Just CDR3 DNA is preserved here, 63 bases in frame from base 1.